Sequencing of this TCR beta chain was carried out in a study of radiotherapy plus CTLA-4 blockade in lung cancer. The CDR3 spans 15 residues. Trimming cost V 0 bases and J 5 bases; bases outside gene matches: 6. The germline V gene encodes CDR1 LNHNV and CDR2 YYDKDF (reference sequence). The assay was immunoSEQ multiplex PCR, and TCRdb's table has in-frame clones only and misses some. The table has roughly 50,000 clones, approximately 78% seen once. This clone was counted only a few times. The source was peripheral blood, collected from a patient treated with radiotherapy plus ipilimumab. This sequence joins TRBV15 and TRBJ2-5, with TRBD2 identical over 7 bases. This TCR came from a human donor with non-small cell lung cancer who had stable disease on radiotherapy plus ipilimumab. The CDR3 here is CATSRDLMGGETQYF. The CDR3 DNA is TGTGCCACCAGCAGAGATCTCATGGGGGGGGAGACCCAGTACTTC.